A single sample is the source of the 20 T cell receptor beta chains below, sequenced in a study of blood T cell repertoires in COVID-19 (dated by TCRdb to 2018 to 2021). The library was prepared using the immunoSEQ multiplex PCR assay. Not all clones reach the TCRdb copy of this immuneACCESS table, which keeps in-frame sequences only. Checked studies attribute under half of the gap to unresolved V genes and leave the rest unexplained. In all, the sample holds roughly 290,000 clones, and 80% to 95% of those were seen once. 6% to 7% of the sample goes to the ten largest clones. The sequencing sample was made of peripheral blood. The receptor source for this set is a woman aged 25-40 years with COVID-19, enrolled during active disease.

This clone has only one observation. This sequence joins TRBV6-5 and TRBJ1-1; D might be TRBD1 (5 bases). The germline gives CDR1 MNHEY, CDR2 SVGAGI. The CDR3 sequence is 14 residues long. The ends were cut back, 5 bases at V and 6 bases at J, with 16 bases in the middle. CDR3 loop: CASSRDAGQAEAFF. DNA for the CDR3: TGTGCCAGCAGTAGAGACGCAGGGCAAGCTGAAGCTTTCTTT.

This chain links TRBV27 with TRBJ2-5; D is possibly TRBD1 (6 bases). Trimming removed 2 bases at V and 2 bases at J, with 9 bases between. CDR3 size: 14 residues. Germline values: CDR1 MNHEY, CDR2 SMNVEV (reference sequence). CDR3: CASSLGTPQETQYF. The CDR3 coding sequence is TGTGCCAGCAGTTTAGGGACACCTCAAGAGACCCAGTACTTC.

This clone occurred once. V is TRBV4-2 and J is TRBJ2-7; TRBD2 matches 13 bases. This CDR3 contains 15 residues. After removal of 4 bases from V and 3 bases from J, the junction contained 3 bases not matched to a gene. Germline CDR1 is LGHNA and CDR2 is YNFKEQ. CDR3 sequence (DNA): TGTGCCAGCAGCCCGGGGACTAGCGGGATCTACGAGCAGTACTTC. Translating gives CASSPGTSGIYEQYF.

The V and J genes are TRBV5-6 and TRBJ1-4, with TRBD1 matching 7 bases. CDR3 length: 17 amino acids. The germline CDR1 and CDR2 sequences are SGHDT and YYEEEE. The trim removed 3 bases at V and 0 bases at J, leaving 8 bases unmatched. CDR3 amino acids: CASSYKLTGATNEKLFF. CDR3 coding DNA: TGTGCCAGCAGCTATAAACTTACAGGGGCAACTAATGAAAAACTGTTTTTT.

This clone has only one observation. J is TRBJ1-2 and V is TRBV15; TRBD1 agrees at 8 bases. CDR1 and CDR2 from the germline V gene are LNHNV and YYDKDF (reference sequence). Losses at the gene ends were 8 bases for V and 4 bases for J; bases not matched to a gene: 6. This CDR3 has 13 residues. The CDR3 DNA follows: TGTGCCACCGGAGGACAGGGTGTCTATGGCTACACCTTC. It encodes CATGGQGVYGYTF.

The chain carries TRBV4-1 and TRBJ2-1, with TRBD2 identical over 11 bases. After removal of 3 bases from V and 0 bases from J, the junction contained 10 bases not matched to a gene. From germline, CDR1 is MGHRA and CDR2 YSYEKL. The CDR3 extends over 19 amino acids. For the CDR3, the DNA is TGCGCCAGCAGCCAGGGGGTCCTTAGCGGGAGGGGCTCCTACAATGAGCAGTTCTTC. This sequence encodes CASSQGVLSGRGSYNEQFF.

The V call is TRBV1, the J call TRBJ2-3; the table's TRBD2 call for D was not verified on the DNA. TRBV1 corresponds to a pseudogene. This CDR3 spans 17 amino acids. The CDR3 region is CTSSQPGTPPTTDTQYF. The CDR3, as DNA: TGCACCAGCAGCCAGCCGGGAACTCCGCCTACCACAGATACGCAGTATTTT.

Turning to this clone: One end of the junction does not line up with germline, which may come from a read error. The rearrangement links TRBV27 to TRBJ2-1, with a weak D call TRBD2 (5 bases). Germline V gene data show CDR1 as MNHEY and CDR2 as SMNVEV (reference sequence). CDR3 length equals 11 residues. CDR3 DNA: TGTGCCAGCAGCGACTACATTGAGCAGTTCTTC. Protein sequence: CASSDYIEQFF.

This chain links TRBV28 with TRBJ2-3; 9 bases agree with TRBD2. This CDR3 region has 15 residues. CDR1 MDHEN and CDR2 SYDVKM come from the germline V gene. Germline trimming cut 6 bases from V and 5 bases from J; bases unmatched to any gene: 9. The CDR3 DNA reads TGTGCCAGCAGCCCCCCTAGCGGGATCGAAGATACGCAGTATTTT. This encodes CASSPPSGIEDTQYF. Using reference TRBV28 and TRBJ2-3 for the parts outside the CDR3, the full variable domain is DVKVTQSSRYLVKRTGEKVFLECVQDMDHENMFWYRQDPGLGLRLIYFSYDVKMKEKGDIPEGYSVSREKKERFSLILESASTNQTSMYLCASSPPSGIEDTQYFGPGTRLTVL.

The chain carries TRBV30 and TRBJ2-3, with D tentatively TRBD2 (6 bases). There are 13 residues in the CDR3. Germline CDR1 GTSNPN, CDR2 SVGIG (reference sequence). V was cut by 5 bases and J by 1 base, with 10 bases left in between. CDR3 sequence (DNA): TGTGCCTGGGACCGGGAGCGCACAGATACGCAGTATTTT. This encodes CAWDRERTDTQYF.

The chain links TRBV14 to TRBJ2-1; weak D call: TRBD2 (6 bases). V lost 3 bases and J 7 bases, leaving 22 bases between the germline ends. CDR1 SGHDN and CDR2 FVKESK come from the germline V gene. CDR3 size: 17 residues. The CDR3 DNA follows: TGTGCCAGCAGCCACCGTAACCTGGGCGGGGAGTTGAATGAGCAGTTCTTC. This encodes CASSHRNLGGELNEQFF.

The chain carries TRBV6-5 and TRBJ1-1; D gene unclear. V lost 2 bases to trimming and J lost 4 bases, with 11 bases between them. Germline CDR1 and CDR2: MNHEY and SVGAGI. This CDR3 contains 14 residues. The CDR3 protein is CASSYGEGGTEAFF. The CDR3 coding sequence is TGTGCCAGCAGTTACGGGGAGGGCGGCACTGAAGCTTTCTTT.

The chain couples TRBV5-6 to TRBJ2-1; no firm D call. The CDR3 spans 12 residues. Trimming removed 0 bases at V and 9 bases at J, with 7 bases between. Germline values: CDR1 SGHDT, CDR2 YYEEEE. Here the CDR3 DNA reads TGTGCCAGCAGCTTGGTTCCGGGTGAGCAGTTCTTC. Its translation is CASSLVPGEQFF.

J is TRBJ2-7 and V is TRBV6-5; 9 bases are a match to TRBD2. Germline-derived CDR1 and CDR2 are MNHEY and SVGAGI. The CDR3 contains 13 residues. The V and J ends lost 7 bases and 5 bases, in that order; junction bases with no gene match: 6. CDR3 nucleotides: TGTGCCAGCAATCCCCGCGGGAGGGACGAGCAGTACTTC. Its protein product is CASNPRGRDEQYF.

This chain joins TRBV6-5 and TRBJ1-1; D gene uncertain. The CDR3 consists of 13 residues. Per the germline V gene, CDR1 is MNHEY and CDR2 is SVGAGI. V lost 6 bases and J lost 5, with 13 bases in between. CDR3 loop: CASSLYTGTEAFF. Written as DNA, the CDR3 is TGTGCCAGCAGCCTATACACCGGGACTGAAGCTTTCTTT.

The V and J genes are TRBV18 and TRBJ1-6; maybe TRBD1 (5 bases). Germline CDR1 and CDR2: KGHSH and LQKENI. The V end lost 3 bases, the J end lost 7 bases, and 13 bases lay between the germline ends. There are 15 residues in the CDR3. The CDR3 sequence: CASSPRQIDNSPLHF. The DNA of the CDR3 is TGTGCCAGCTCACCGCGACAGATCGACAATTCACCCCTCCACTTT.

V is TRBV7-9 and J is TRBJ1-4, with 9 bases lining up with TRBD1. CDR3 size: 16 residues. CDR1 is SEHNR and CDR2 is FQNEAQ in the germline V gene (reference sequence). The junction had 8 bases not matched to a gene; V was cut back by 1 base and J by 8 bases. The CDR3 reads CASSLDRTGAGEKLFF. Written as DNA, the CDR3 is TGTGCCAGCAGCTTAGACCGGACAGGGGCTGGCGAAAAACTGTTTTTT.

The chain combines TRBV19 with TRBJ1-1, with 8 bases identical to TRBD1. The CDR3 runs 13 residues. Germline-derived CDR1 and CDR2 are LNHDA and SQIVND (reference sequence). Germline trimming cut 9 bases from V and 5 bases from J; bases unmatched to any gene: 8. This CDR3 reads CASEFDRGTEAFF. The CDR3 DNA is TGTGCCAGCGAGTTCGACAGGGGAACTGAAGCTTTCTTT.

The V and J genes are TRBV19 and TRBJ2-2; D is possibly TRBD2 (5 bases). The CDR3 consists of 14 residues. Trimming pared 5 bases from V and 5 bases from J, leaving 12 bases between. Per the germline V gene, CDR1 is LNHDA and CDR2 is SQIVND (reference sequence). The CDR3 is CASSSQLVTGELFF. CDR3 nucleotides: TGTGCCAGTAGTTCCCAACTAGTGACCGGGGAGCTGTTTTTT.

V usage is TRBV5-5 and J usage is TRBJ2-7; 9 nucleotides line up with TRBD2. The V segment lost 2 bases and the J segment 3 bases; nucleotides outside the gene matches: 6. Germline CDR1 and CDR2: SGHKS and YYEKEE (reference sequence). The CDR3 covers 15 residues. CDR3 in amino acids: CASSLGPTSGYEQYF. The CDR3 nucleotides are TGTGCCAGCAGCTTAGGACCGACTAGCGGCTACGAGCAGTACTTC. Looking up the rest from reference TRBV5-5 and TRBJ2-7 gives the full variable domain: DAGVTQSPTHLIKTRGQQVTLRCSPISGHKSVSWYQQVLGQGPQFIFQYYEKEERGRGNFPDRFSARQFPNYSSELNVNALLLGDSALYLCASSLGPTSGYEQYFGPGTRLTVT.